The sequence of this TCR beta chain was determined in a study of T cells after yellow fever vaccination. General study results and limits: Post-booster samples contained most primary-vaccination clones (about 96% CD4, around 90% CD8). Weaker, the secondary response peaked sooner, at day 5 versus 15. The appearance of a small share of clonotypes in both CD4 and CD8 compartments was observed.

This clonotype was counted only a few times. Antigen unknown. Trimming at V came to 4 bases and at J to 5 bases, leaving 9 bases not matched to a gene. Germline CDR1 reads SGHRS; CDR2 reads YFSETQ. The CDR3 has 15 residues. Generation of TCR cDNA used 5'RACE template switching (which added a universal primer site and UMIs). MiXCR, applied by TCRdb to the 5' RACE reads, yields one record per CDR3 protein. Of about 240,000 distinct CDR3 sequences detected, 6.9% appear once; the ten largest clones hold approximately 0.85%. Source: CD4+ T cells sorted from PBMCs, taken 15 days after the yellow fever booster vaccination. The chain employs TRBV5-1 and TRBJ2-5; TRBD1 matches at 9 bases. This TCR came from a man aged 25 to 40 who received the YFV17D yellow fever vaccine. The CDR3 reads CASSPGTGFMETQYF. The CDR3 DNA is TGCGCCAGCAGCCCAGGGACAGGGTTTATGGAGACCCAGTACTTC.